Listed below are T cell receptor beta chains from one sample, sequenced in a study of blood T cells in healthy people across ages. TCRdb passed the 5' RACE reads through MiXCR, listing each CDR3 protein once. The data contain approximately 350,000 distinct CDR3 sequences, 45% to 60% of them singletons. The sequencing sample was made of blood. The receptors stem from a man in his 60s in good health. CDR3s include the opening cysteine and the closing phenylalanine or tryptophan.

>TRBV6-2/TRBV6-3|15
CASSPLGGQGDTQYF
>TRBV3-1|11
CASRSPTAQYF
>TRBV4-2|16
CASGYRGGQGYNEQFF
>TRBV20-1|14
CSASRQSSSYEQYF
>TRBV3-1|11
CASSLDNEQFF
>TRBV20-1|14
CSARDPPPTDTQYF
>TRBV5-6|11
CASSKDIGAFF
>TRBV7-9|15
CASSYVTGAQETQYF
>TRBV5-1|12
CVSSWGTNEQFF
>TRBV5-1|16
CASSGLRGGRDNEQFF
>TRBV25-1|11
CASRGVTEAFF
>TRBV6-6|16
CASGDQGLADYNEQFF
>TRBV28|14
CASRHERTGETQYF
>TRBV29-1|13
CSVQDGSNQPQHF
>TRBV2|16
CASSVYGSPDEYGYTF
>TRBV9|14
CASSEGQGNYGYTF
>TRBV20-1|14
CSARQPTPSYEQYF
>TRBV20-1|9
CSAEGGYTF
>TRBV20-1|14
CSAVDRTSNQPQHF
>TRBV6-5|16
CASSYSQSRAGYGYTF
>TRBV5-1|16
CASSRTSGTNTGELFF
>TRBV2|19
CASSEPGLAGRSSYNEQFF
>TRBV10-3|14
CAISEKGASNEQFF
>TRBV13|14
CASSPQGRDYEQYF
>TRBV11-2|15
CASRRTGNSYNEQFF
>TRBV29-1|15
CSVKMTGGWSTEAFF
>TRBV28|15
CVSRPGGLAGGEQYF
>TRBV24-1|15
CATSEPGTRVGTQYF
>TRBV19|13
CASSGAGSYEQYF
>TRBV7-9|17
CASSFPSRDRERETQYF
>TRBV7-9|17
CASSSDRGSIAKNIQYF
>TRBV29-1|13
CSVLRLAGREQYF
>TRBV12-3/TRBV12-4|17
CASSLAPMDSWNYGYTF
>TRBV12-3/TRBV12-4|13
CASSQGSNQPQHF
>TRBV5-5|15
CASSLVRDGNNEQFF
>TRBV20-1|16
CSARDLGLAGVYEQYF
>TRBV24-1|16
CATSDFGTSGRNEQFF
>TRBV4-3|17
CASSQDLATDGYEKLFF
>TRBV28|12
CASMGSSYEQYF
>TRBV3-1|14
CASSHKAGGETQYF
>TRBV29-1|13
CSVPTEGQETQFF
>TRBV6-6|15
CASSYFSRGDYEQYF